Following are 13 T cell receptor beta chains from one sample sequenced in a study of T cells expressing NK-cell markers (TCRdb year 2020). Libraries were made using 5' RACE. Sequenced using an Illumina HiSeq 2000. Following reprocessing of the reads by TCRdb, the data hold one row per CDR3 protein sequence and no DNA is available. The sample table gives 550,000 to 600,000 distinct CDR3 sequences. The ten largest clones take up approximately 4% of the sample. The sample was blood T cells: a sorted CD56 or NKG2C T cell subset, CD4+ or CD8+ T cells, or bulk PBMC T cells (not recorded which). The receptors originated from a man aged 18 to 29 in good health. Donor details come from another sample of the same person, matched by shared clones.

The chain uses TRBV6-2 or TRBV6-3 and TRBJ2-5; TCRdb designates TRBD1, a call that cannot be tested without DNA. The germline V gene encodes CDR1 MNHEY and CDR2 SVGEGT. CDR3 length: 15 amino acids. CDR3 in amino acids: CASSYGSLSPETQYF.

The chain combines TRBV12-3 or TRBV12-4 with TRBJ2-2; TCRdb lists TRBD2, though no DNA is available to test this call. The CDR3 runs 15 residues. Here the CDR3 reads CASSLERLVTGELFF.

The chain recombines TRBV28 with TRBJ2-7. Germline V gives CDR1 MDHEN, CDR2 SYDVKM. The CDR3 is made up of 12 amino acids. CDR3 loop: CASSPILYEQYF.

The V gene is TRBV7-9, the J gene TRBJ2-7; no DNA is available, so the TRBD2 call from TCRdb remains unchecked. The CDR3 has 14 residues. CDR1 and CDR2 (germline): SEHNR, FQNEAQ (reference sequence). CDR3 sequence: CASSLREGLGEQYF.

The genes are TRBV7-9 and TRBJ2-1; TCRdb lists TRBD1, though no DNA is available to test this call. Germline lookup yields CDR1 SEHNR and CDR2 FQNEAQ (reference sequence). The CDR3 consists of 18 residues. CDR3 residues: CASSFRGGRDARDNEQFF.

The V gene is TRBV7-8, the J gene TRBJ1-5. Germline CDR1 SGHVS, CDR2 FQNEAQ. This CDR3 is 16 amino acids long. The CDR3 region is CASSPAPGPLDQPQHF. The full variable domain, completed using reference TRBV7-8 and TRBJ1-5, is GAGVSQSPRYKVAKRGQDVALRCDPISGHVSLFWYQQALGQGPEFLTYFQNEAQLDKSGLPSDRFFAERPEGSVSTLKIQRTQQEDSAVYLCASSPAPGPLDQPQHFGDGTRLSIL.

This chain uses TRBV5-5 with TRBJ2-5; TCRdb's assignment of TRBD1 cannot be checked, as there is no DNA. Germline values: CDR1 SGHKS, CDR2 YYEKEE (reference sequence). The CDR3 consists of 16 residues. The CDR3 spells CASSPFRQQPQETQYF.

The chain joins TRBV7-2 to TRBJ2-7. CDR3 size: 15 residues. Germline lookup yields CDR1 SGHTA and CDR2 FQGNSA. The CDR3 spells CASSLDFVSFYEQYF.

V and J are TRBV20-1 and TRBJ2-3; absent DNA, TCRdb's TRBD1 call cannot be checked. The CDR3 extends over 15 amino acids. The germline V gene encodes CDR1 DFQATT and CDR2 SNEGSKA (reference sequence). The CDR3 sequence is CSARDLRQAPDTQYF.

This chain joins TRBV7-2 and TRBJ1-3. In germline, CDR1 is SGHTA, CDR2 FQGNSA. CDR3 length: 15 amino acids. CDR3 region: CASSRMQGSGNTIYF.

This chain links TRBV7-9 with TRBJ2-1; the TCRdb D gene call, TRBD2, has no DNA to confirm it. CDR1 SEHNR and CDR2 FQNEAQ come from the germline V gene (reference sequence). The CDR3 spans 15 residues. The chain's CDR3 is CASRRDYSSYNEQFF.

This chain links TRBV24-1 with TRBJ1-1. CDR1 KGHDR and CDR2 SFDVKD come from the germline V gene. CDR3 size: 12 residues. CDR3 sequence: CATRGVAAEAFF.

The chain is built from TRBV12-3 or TRBV12-4 and TRBJ1-2. The CDR3 is 14 amino acids. CDR3 amino acids: CASSPSATPYGYTF.